The 8 T cell receptor beta chains presented below share a single source sample, sequenced in a study of control samples from healthy donors and cancer patients. Only in-frame clones appear in the TCRdb table, and some are missing; sequencing was by immunoSEQ multiplex PCR. Of approximately 150,000 clones listed, around 94% are singletons. The source material was blood. The receptors shown here come from a woman aged 18-30 years in good health.

The V call is TRBV11-2, the J call TRBJ2-5; 8 nucleotides line up with TRBD2. The CDR3 is made up of 15 amino acids. Germline V gene lookup returns CDR1 SGHAT and CDR2 FQNNGV. J gave up 6 bases and V 4 bases, and 10 bases lay outside the gene matches. CDR3 DNA: TGTGCCAGCAGCTCAAGCGGGGGAGATAGGAAGACCCAGTACTTC. Protein sequence: CASSSSGGDRKTQYF.

V gene TRBV10-3 combines with J gene TRBJ1-6; perhaps TRBD1 as D (5 bases). CDR1 is ENHRY, CDR2 SYGVKD, per germline. The CDR3 is 15 amino acids. Trimming removed 1 base at V and 8 bases at J, with 12 bases between. CDR3 region: CAISEYGQGDSPLHF. DNA for the CDR3: TGTGCCATCAGTGAGTATGGTCAGGGCGATTCACCCCTCCACTTT.

This sequence joins TRBV11-2 and TRBJ2-4; D perhaps matches TRBD2 (5 bases). The CDR3 is 14 residues long. The ends were cut back, 3 bases at V and 4 bases at J, with 10 bases in the middle. From germline, CDR1 is SGHAT and CDR2 FQNNGV. The CDR3 DNA reads TGTGCCAGCAGCTTGGAGGCAGTGAAAAACATTCAGTACTTC. Its protein product is CASSLEAVKNIQYF.

This clone appeared a single time. The chain links TRBV20-1 to TRBJ1-1; no definite D call. Germline loops: CDR1 DFQATT, CDR2 SNEGSKA (reference sequence). V was trimmed by 3 bases and J by 11 bases, leaving 13 bases between them. The CDR3 runs to 11 residues. CDR3 sequence: CSASLITDAFF. DNA of the CDR3: TGCAGTGCTAGCCTAATTACCGACGCTTTCTTT.

The chain employs TRBV27 and TRBJ2-7, with 8 bases fitting TRBD2. This CDR3 has 15 residues. Unmatched junction bases numbered 7, after V lost 0 bases and J lost 6 bases. Germline CDR1 and CDR2: MNHEY and SMNVEV (reference sequence). The CDR3, as DNA: TGTGCCAGCAGTTTATCGACGACGGGAGGGCCCGAGCAGTACTTC. Protein: CASSLSTTGGPEQYF.

V usage is TRBV6-5 and J usage is TRBJ1-1, with D possibly matching TRBD1 (5 bases). Looked up from germline, CDR1 is MNHEY and CDR2 is SVGAGI. The CDR3 sequence is 13 residues long. V was pared by 2 bases and J by 11 bases, with 15 bases between. As DNA, the CDR3 is TGTGCCAGCAGTTACGGTGGGGCCCAAGGGGCTTTCTTT. It is translated as CASSYGGAQGAFF.

The chain carries TRBV7-9 and TRBJ1-1; maybe TRBD1 (6 bases). Per germline, CDR1 SEHNR and CDR2 FQNEAQ (reference sequence). V lost 4 bases and J 3 bases, leaving 15 bases between the germline ends. This CDR3 contains 15 residues. The CDR3 DNA is TGTGCCAGCAGCTCGACAGACAGGAGGGACACTGAAGCTTTCTTT. Residues: CASSSTDRRDTEAFF.

This chain joins TRBV24-1 and TRBJ2-1; the match to TRBD2 covers 11 bases. The V gene's germline CDR1 is KGHDR and CDR2 SFDVKD. Trimming took 7 bases from V and 4 from J; bases not matched to a gene: 5. This CDR3 has 15 amino acids. The CDR3 nucleotides read TGTGCCACCAGCTCGACTAGCGGGGATTACAATGAGCAGTTCTTC. Amino acids: CATSSTSGDYNEQFF.